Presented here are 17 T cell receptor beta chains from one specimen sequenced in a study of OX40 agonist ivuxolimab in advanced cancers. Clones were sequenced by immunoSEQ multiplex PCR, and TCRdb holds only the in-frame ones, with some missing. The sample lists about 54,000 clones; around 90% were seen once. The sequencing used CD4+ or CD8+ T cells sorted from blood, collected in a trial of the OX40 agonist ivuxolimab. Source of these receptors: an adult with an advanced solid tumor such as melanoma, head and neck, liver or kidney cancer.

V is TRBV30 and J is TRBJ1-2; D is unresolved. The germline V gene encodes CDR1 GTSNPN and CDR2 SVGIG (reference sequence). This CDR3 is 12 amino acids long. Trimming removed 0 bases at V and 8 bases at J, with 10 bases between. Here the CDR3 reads CAWSVGLKGYTF. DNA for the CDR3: TGTGCCTGGAGTGTAGGGCTTAAGGGCTACACCTTC.

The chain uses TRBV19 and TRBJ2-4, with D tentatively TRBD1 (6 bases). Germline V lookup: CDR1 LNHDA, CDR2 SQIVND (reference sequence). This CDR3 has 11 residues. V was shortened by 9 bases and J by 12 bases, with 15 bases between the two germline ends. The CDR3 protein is CASTNRERQYF. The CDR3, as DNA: TGTGCCAGCACAAACAGGGAACGTCAGTACTTC.

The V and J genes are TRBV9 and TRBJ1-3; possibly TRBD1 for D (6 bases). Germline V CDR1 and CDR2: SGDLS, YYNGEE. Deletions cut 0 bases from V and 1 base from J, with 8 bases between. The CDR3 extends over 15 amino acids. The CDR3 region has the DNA TGTGCCAGCAGCGTAGTAGGACAGTCTGGAAACACCATATATTTT. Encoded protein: CASSVVGQSGNTIYF.

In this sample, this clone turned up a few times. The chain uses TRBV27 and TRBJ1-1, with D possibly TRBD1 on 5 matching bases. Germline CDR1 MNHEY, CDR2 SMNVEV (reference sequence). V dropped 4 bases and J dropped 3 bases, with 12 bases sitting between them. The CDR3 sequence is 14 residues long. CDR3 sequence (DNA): TGTGCCAGCAGTTGGAGGGAAGGGGACACTGAAGCTTTCTTT. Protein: CASSWREGDTEAFF.

CDR3 sequence: CASSSQYNEQFF. The CDR3 bases are TGTGCCAGCAGCTCCCAATACAATGAGCAGTTCTTC. J is TRBJ2-1 and V is TRBV7-2; D remains unclear. The CDR3 length is 12 residues. Germline-derived CDR1 and CDR2 are SGHTA and FQGNSA. Trimming shortened V by 4 bases and J by 4 bases, and 5 bases separated the two germline ends.

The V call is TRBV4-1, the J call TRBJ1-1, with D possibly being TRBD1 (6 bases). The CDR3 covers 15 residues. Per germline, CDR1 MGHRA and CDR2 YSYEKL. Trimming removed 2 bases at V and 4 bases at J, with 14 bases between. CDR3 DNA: TGCGCCAGCAGCCAATTAACAGGGTCGGTCACTGAAGCTTTCTTT. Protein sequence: CASSQLTGSVTEAFF.

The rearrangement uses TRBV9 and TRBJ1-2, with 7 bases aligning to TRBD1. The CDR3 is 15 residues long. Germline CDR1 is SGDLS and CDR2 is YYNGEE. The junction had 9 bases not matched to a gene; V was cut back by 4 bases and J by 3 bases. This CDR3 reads CASSSWGQPDYGYTF. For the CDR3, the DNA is TGTGCCAGCAGCTCCTGGGGACAGCCTGACTATGGCTACACCTTC.

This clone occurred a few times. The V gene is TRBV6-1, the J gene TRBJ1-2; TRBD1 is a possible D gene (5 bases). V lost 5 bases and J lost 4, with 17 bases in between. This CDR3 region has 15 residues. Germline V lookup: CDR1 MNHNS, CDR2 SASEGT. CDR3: CASSPRRGAAYGYTF. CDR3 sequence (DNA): TGTGCCAGCAGTCCACGCAGAGGGGCAGCCTATGGCTACACCTTC.

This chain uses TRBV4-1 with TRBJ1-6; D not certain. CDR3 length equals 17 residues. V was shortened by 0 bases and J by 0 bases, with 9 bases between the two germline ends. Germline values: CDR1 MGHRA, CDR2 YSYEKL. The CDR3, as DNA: TGCGCCAGCAGCCAAGACGTGTCTAGCTCCTATAATTCACCCCTCCACTTT. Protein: CASSQDVSSSYNSPLHF.

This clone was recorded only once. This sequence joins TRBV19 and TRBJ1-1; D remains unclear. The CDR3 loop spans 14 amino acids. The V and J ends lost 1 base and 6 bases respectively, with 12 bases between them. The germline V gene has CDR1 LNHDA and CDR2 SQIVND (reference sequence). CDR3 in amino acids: CASSIGGLVAEAFF. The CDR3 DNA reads TGTGCCAGTAGTATAGGAGGGTTAGTTGCTGAAGCTTTCTTT. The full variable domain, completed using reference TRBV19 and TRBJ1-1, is DGGITQSPKYLFRKEGQNVTLSCEQNLNHDAMYWYRQDPGQGLRLIYYSQIVNDFQKGDIAEGYSVSREKKESFPLTVTSAQKNPTAFYLCASSIGGLVAEAFFGQGTRLTVV.

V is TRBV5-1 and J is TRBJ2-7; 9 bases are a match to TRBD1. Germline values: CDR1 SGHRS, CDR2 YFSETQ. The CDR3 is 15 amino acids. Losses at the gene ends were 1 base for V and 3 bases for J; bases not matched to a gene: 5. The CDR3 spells CASSLLGQGVYEQYF. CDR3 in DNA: TGCGCCAGCAGCTTGTTGGGACAGGGAGTCTACGAGCAGTACTTC.

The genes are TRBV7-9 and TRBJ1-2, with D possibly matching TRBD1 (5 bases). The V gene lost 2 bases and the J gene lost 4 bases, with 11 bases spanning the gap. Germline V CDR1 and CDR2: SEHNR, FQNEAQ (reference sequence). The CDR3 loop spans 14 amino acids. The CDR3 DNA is TGTGCCAGCAGCTTAACCCGACAGCCCTATGGCTACACCTTC. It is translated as CASSLTRQPYGYTF.

CDR3 nucleotides: TGTGCCAGCAGCCCCGAATATGGCTACACCTTC. This encodes CASSPEYGYTF. This chain joins TRBV11-2 and TRBJ1-2; D is uncertain. The CDR3 has 11 residues. The germline V gene has CDR1 SGHAT and CDR2 FQNNGV. V was shortened by 5 bases and J by 5 bases, with 6 bases between the two germline ends. Full variable domain (missing parts from reference TRBV11-2 and TRBJ1-2): EAGVAQSPRYKIIEKRQSVAFWCNPISGHATLYWYQQILGQGPKLLIQFQNNGVVDDSQLPKDRFSAERLKGVDSTLKIQPAKLEDSAVYLCASSPEYGYTFGSGTRLTVV.

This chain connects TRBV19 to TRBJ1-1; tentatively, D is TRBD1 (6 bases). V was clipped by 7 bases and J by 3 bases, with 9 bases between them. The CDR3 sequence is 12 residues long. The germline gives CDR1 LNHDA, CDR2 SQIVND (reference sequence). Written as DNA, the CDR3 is TGTGCCAGTACCGGGGGCTACACTGAAGCTTTCTTT. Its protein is CASTGGYTEAFF.

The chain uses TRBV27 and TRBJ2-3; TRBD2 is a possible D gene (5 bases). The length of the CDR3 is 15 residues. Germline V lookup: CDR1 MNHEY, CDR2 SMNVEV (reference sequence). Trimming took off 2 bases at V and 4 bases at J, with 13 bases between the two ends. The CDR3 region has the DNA TGTGCCAGCAGTTTAGAGCGGTCTCCCCCAGATACGCAGTATTTT. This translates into CASSLERSPPDTQYF.

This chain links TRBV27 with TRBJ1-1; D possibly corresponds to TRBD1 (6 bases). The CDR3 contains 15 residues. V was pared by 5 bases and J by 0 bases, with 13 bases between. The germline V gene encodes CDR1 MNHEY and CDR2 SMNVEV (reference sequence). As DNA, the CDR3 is TGTGCCAGCAGTCCCCACAGGGTTATGAACACTGAAGCTTTCTTT. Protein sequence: CASSPHRVMNTEAFF.

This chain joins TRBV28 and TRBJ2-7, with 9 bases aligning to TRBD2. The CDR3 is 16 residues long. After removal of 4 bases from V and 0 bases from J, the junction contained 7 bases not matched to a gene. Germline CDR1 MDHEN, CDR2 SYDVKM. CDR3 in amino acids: CASSSPLAGASYEQYF. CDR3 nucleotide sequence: TGTGCCAGCAGTTCGCCCTTAGCGGGGGCCTCCTACGAGCAGTACTTC.